Listed here are 28 T cell receptor beta chains from one sample, sequenced in a study of blood T cell repertoires in COVID-19. The data were produced by immunoSEQ multiplex PCR, yet TCRdb's version contains in-frame clones alone and is incomplete. Of about 300,000 clones listed, about 85% are singletons. Specimen: peripheral blood. These receptors came from a human donor in a cohort sampled during active COVID-19.

The V call is TRBV27, the J call TRBJ1-2; no firm D call. The germline V gene has CDR1 MNHEY and CDR2 SMNVEV (reference sequence). The germline V and J ends were trimmed by 6 bases and 5 bases, with 13 bases remaining between them. CDR3 length: 13 residues. CDR3 DNA: TGTGCCAGCAGACCCCCGGGTTCGTATGGCTACACCTTC. This encodes CASRPPGSYGYTF.

The chain has TRBV5-4 and TRBJ2-1, with D perhaps matching TRBD1 (6 bases). Germline V CDR1 and CDR2: SGHNT, YYREEE (reference sequence). The CDR3 spans 14 residues. V lost 5 bases, J lost 7 bases, and 16 bases lay in between. As DNA, the CDR3 is TGTGCCAGCAGGGAACGAGGGGGTCAGAATGAGCAGTTCTTC. Encoded protein: CASRERGGQNEQFF.

The chain is built from TRBV24-1 and TRBJ2-1; 11 bases fit TRBD2. CDR3 length equals 16 residues. Trimming cost V 3 bases and J 7 bases; bases outside gene matches: 7. The germline CDR1 and CDR2 sequences are KGHDR and SFDVKD. CDR3 region: CATSDVLAGGGNEQFF. CDR3 DNA: TGTGCCACCAGTGATGTCCTAGCGGGAGGCGGGAATGAGCAGTTCTTC.

The CDR3 DNA is TGTGCCAGCAGAATCAGTGGAGGGAGAACAGGAAGTGGCTACACCTTC. It translates to CASRISGGRTGSGYTF. V is TRBV3-1 (or the pseudogene TRBV3-2) and J is TRBJ1-2; TRBD1 might be the D (5 bases). Trimming took 6 bases from V and 7 from J, leaving 24 bases between them. Germline CDR1 is LGHDT and CDR2 is YNNKEL (reference sequence). The CDR3 is made up of 16 amino acids.

The chain employs TRBV28 and TRBJ2-3; TRBD2 might be the D (5 bases). The CDR3 consists of 15 residues. The V end was cut by 6 bases, the J end by 9 bases, with 22 bases between. CDR1 and CDR2 from the germline V gene are MDHEN and SYDVKM. The CDR3 loop reads CASSPLGDTPRTQYF. In DNA, the CDR3 is TGTGCCAGCAGCCCCCTGGGAGATACGCCCCGGACGCAGTATTTT.

The chain uses TRBV5-1 and TRBJ1-2; the match to TRBD1 covers 7 bases. The CDR3 contains 14 residues. V shed 0 bases, J shed 3 bases, and the junction held 2 bases outside the gene matches. Germline CDR1 is SGHRS and CDR2 is YFSETQ. CDR3 in DNA: TGCGCCAGCAGCTTGGGAGGGGGCGACTATGGCTACACCTTC. Its translation is CASSLGGGDYGYTF. Together with reference TRBV5-1 and TRBJ1-2, the CDR3 gives the full variable domain: KAGVTQTPRYLIKTRGQQVTLSCSPISGHRSVSWYQQTPGQGLQFLFEYFSETQRNKGNFPGRFSGRQFSNSRSEMNVSTLELGDSALYLCASSLGGGDYGYTFGSGTRLTVV.

V and J are TRBV5-1 and TRBJ2-1; a weak D match, TRBD2 (6 bases). Germline V gives CDR1 SGHRS, CDR2 YFSETQ. V was shortened by 4 bases and J by 9 bases, with 14 bases between the two germline ends. The CDR3 has 13 residues. CDR3 sequence reads: CASSPPLGGEQFF. CDR3 DNA sequence: TGCGCCAGCAGCCCTCCACTGGGGGGTGAGCAGTTCTTC. Full variable domain (outside the CDR3, taken from reference TRBV5-1 and TRBJ2-1): KAGVTQTPRYLIKTRGQQVTLSCSPISGHRSVSWYQQTPGQGLQFLFEYFSETQRNKGNFPGRFSGRQFSNSRSEMNVSTLELGDSALYLCASSPPLGGEQFFGPGTRLTVL.

The CDR3: CASSLARGASGAFF. Written as DNA, the CDR3 is TGTGCCAGCAGCTTAGCCCGGGGGGCATCAGGAGCTTTCTTT. This rearrangement joins TRBV7-2 to TRBJ1-1; a weak D match, TRBD1 (6 bases). Trimming took 0 bases from V and 10 from J, leaving 15 bases between them. Germline CDR1 reads SGHTA; CDR2 reads FQGNSA. This CDR3 spans 14 amino acids. The full variable domain, in which reference TRBV7-2 and TRBJ1-1 provide the parts outside the CDR3, is GAGVSQSPSNKVTEKGKDVELRCDPISGHTALYWYRQSLGQGLEFLIYFQGNSAPDKSGLPSDRFSAERTGGSVSTLTIQRTQQEDSAVYLCASSLARGASGAFFGQGTRLTVV.

This clone was found once. The chain combines TRBV5-4 with TRBJ2-1; 8 positions match TRBD1. The CDR3 sequence is 13 residues long. V lost 6 bases, J lost 8 bases, and 7 bases stayed unmatched. Germline values: CDR1 SGHNT, CDR2 YYREEE (reference sequence). The CDR3 DNA reads as TGTGCCAGCACCCACGACAGGGGCTATGAGCAGTTCTTC. This codes for CASTHDRGYEQFF. The full variable domain, completed using reference TRBV5-4 and TRBJ2-1, is ETGVTQSPTHLIKTRGQQVTLRCSSQSGHNTVSWYQQALGQGPQFIFQYYREEENGRGNFPPRFSGLQFPNYSSELNVNALELDDSALYLCASTHDRGYEQFFGPGTRLTVL.

The V and J genes are TRBV7-8 and TRBJ2-3; 10 bases are a match to TRBD1. CDR3 length equals 16 residues. Germline V CDR1 and CDR2: SGHVS, FQNEAQ. V gave up 1 base and J gave up 4 bases; unmatched junction bases: 5. The CDR3 loop is CASSLETGGFADTQYF. The CDR3 DNA reads as TGTGCCAGCAGCTTAGAGACAGGGGGCTTCGCAGATACGCAGTATTTT.

This clone has only one observation. The chain employs TRBV3-1 (or the pseudogene TRBV3-2) and TRBJ2-1; 13 bases fit TRBD2. CDR3 length: 14 amino acids. Germline values: CDR1 LGHDT, CDR2 YNNKEL (reference sequence). V dropped 5 bases and J dropped 15; count of bases not matched to a gene: 10. CDR3 sequence reads: CASSSLSTSGRWFF. The CDR3 DNA sequence: TGTGCCAGCAGCAGCCTCTCGACTAGCGGGAGGTGGTTCTTC.

The chain carries TRBV28 and TRBJ2-7, with TRBD2 as a possible D gene (6 bases). Germline V lookup: CDR1 MDHEN, CDR2 SYDVKM. This CDR3 contains 15 residues. The V end lost 8 bases, the J end lost 0 bases, and 17 bases lay between the germline ends. CDR3: CASSTPAGSSYEQYF. CDR3 DNA: TGTGCCAGCTCTACCCCTGCCGGGAGCTCCTACGAGCAGTACTTC.

This chain uses TRBV6-2 or TRBV6-3 with TRBJ2-3; TRBD2 aligns across 9 bases. The CDR3 totals 17 residues. CDR1 MNHEY and CDR2 SVGEGT come from the germline V gene. V was clipped by 1 base and J by 0 bases; unmatched bases: 5. CDR3 nucleotides: TGTGCCAGCAGTTACTTGCCTAGCGGGACAAGCACAGATACGCAGTATTTT. The encoded protein is CASSYLPSGTSTDTQYF.

This clone is a singleton in its sample. The gene calls are TRBV18 and TRBJ2-7, with D maybe TRBD1 (9 bases). Trimming shortened V by 3 bases and J by 6 bases, and 15 bases separated the two germline ends. From germline, CDR1 is KGHSH and CDR2 LQKENI. This CDR3 region has 14 residues. The CDR3 DNA reads TGTGCCAGCTCACCCGTAGCGGGACAGGGCGAGCAGTACTTC. It specifies CASSPVAGQGEQYF.

The chain employs TRBV7-8 and TRBJ1-1; TRBD1 aligns across 9 bases. The CDR3 has 14 amino acids. Germline V lookup: CDR1 SGHVS, CDR2 FQNEAQ. V lost 4 bases to trimming and J lost 8 bases; unmatched junction nucleotides: 8. The CDR3 DNA reads as TGTGCCAGCAGCTCGTCGGGACAGGGCACCGAAGCTTTCTTT. Its translation is CASSSSGQGTEAFF.

The chain recombines TRBV12-3 or TRBV12-4 with TRBJ1-2; 7 positions match TRBD1. J lost 2 bases, V lost 6 bases, and 0 bases had no gene match. The CDR3 contains 12 residues. The CDR3 protein is CASRDRNYGYTF. The CDR3 DNA follows: TGTGCCAGCAGGGACAGGAACTATGGCTACACCTTC.

The rearrangement uses TRBV6-5 and TRBJ1-4, with 7 bases aligning to TRBD1. The CDR3 sequence is 15 residues long. From germline, CDR1 is MNHEY and CDR2 SVGAGI. With V trimmed by 8 bases and J by 0 bases, 6 bases remained unmatched. CDR3 DNA: TGTGCCAGCGTTCGACAGGGAACAACTAATGAAAAACTGTTTTTT. It yields the protein CASVRQGTTNEKLFF.

The CDR3 region has the DNA TGTGCCAGCAGCGTGTCCCCCCGGAGTAATGAAAAACTGTTTTTT. Translated, it gives CASSVSPRSNEKLFF. The rearrangement links TRBV9 to TRBJ1-4; no clear D gene. CDR1 SGDLS and CDR2 YYNGEE come from the germline V gene. Trimming removed 2 bases from V and 4 bases from J, with 12 bases in between. The CDR3 extends over 15 amino acids.

This clone was counted once. This chain links TRBV11-2 with TRBJ2-5; D possibly corresponds to TRBD2 (9 bases). V was cut by 3 bases and J by 4 bases, with 15 bases left in between. The CDR3 contains 15 residues. Germline CDR1 SGHAT, CDR2 FQNNGV. This chain's CDR3 is CASSLASGTGETQYF. CDR3 in DNA: TGTGCCAGCAGCTTGGCTAGCGGGACAGGAGAGACCCAGTACTTC.

V gene TRBV3-1 (or the pseudogene TRBV3-2) combines with J gene TRBJ1-6; D uncertain. This CDR3 has 14 amino acids. The germline gives CDR1 LGHDT, CDR2 YNNKEL (reference sequence). V shed 3 bases and J shed 7 bases, with 10 bases lying between them. CDR3 bases: TGTGCCAGCAGCCATTACGGTAAAAATTCACCCCTCCACTTT. This gives the protein CASSHYGKNSPLHF.

J is TRBJ2-7 and V is TRBV5-6; D possibly corresponds to TRBD1 (5 bases). This CDR3 comprises 13 residues. V was pared by 5 bases and J by 3 bases, with 12 bases between. Looked up from germline, CDR1 is SGHDT and CDR2 is YYEEEE. The CDR3 DNA sequence: TGTGCCAGCAGTCAGTGGGGCAGCTACGAGCAGTACTTC. Its translation: CASSQWGSYEQYF.

This clone has only one observation. The chain couples TRBV5-4 to TRBJ2-3; TRBD1 matches 8 bases. J was trimmed by 2 bases and V by 0 bases; bases with no gene match: 5. CDR1 and CDR2 from the germline V gene are SGHNT and YYREEE (reference sequence). The CDR3 runs 16 residues. CDR3 coding DNA: TGTGCCAGCAGCTTGGTCCGGGACAGGTACACAGATACGCAGTATTTT. Its protein product is CASSLVRDRYTDTQYF.

V is TRBV19 and J is TRBJ2-2; D may be TRBD2 (6 bases). The CDR3 has 18 amino acids. The germline V gene encodes CDR1 LNHDA and CDR2 SQIVND (reference sequence). Trimming left V 5 bases short and J 2 bases short, with 21 bases between. In DNA, the CDR3 is TGTGCCAGTAGTCCCGGCCAAACTAGCAAATATAACACCGGGGAGCTGTTTTTT. Translating gives CASSPGQTSKYNTGELFF.

The chain combines TRBV28 with TRBJ2-4; 8 bases match TRBD1. CDR1 MDHEN and CDR2 SYDVKM come from the germline V gene. Germline trimming cut 6 bases from V and 4 bases from J; bases unmatched to any gene: 5. The CDR3 is 14 amino acids. The CDR3 DNA reads as TGTGCCAGCAGCCCGCAGGGGGCTAAAAACATTCAGTACTTC. Translation gives CASSPQGAKNIQYF.

Here the CDR3 reads CAWSALVDTQYF. The CDR3 coding sequence is TGTGCCTGGAGTGCACTGGTAGATACGCAGTATTTT. The gene calls are TRBV30 and TRBJ2-3, with D unresolved. V gave up 1 base and J gave up 5 bases, with 7 bases separating them. Germline lookup yields CDR1 GTSNPN and CDR2 SVGIG (reference sequence). The CDR3 spans 12 residues.

This chain connects TRBV16 to TRBJ2-6; maybe TRBD1 (6 bases). Deletions cut 0 bases from V and 4 bases from J, with 13 bases between. CDR1 and CDR2 (germline): KGHSY, FQNENV. This CDR3 is built from 17 residues. The CDR3 coding sequence is TGTGCCAGCAGCCAATCGTCAAGGGGGACAGGGGCCAACGTCCTGACTTTC. It specifies CASSQSSRGTGANVLTF.

Only one count was recorded for this clone. The chain is built from TRBV27 and TRBJ2-3, with a weak D call TRBD1 (5 bases). Trimming left V 3 bases short and J 1 base short, with 8 bases between. Germline loops: CDR1 MNHEY, CDR2 SMNVEV (reference sequence). There are 14 residues in the CDR3. The CDR3 DNA follows: TGTGCCAGCAGTTTTCAGGGCGGCACAGATACGCAGTATTTT. Its protein is CASSFQGGTDTQYF.

This sequence joins TRBV19 and TRBJ2-5; 11 bases are shared with TRBD2. Germline-derived CDR1 and CDR2 are LNHDA and SQIVND (reference sequence). The CDR3 is 14 amino acids. J lost 3 bases, V lost 5 bases, and 2 bases had no gene match. The CDR3 coding sequence is TGTGCCAGTAGTCCGACTAGCGGGGAAGAGACCCAGTACTTC. Its translation: CASSPTSGEETQYF.